The entry below describes one TCR beta chain. Its cognate antigen is unknown. This entry belongs to a study of cytomegalovirus exposure and HLA in healthy donors. Study outcomes and limitations: What was likely a sequencing artifact was a cluster of highly shared sequence variants. Through in vitro validation, three CMV-associated chains were shown to be specific for CMV antigens. A later analysis reportedly found fewer N-insertions in an Asian-associated ancestry cluster than the roughly 670-donor mean. Reportedly, diagnosis of cytomegalovirus status by the classifier showed high specificity and sensitivity.

PCR amplification relied on 60 Vbeta primers (plus 13 Jbeta primers). Libraries were prepared by immunoSEQ multiplex PCR; TCRdb keeps only in-frame clonotypes and omits some of them. The data show about 160,000 clones, about four fifths seen once. The CDR3 contains 14 residues. CDR1 and CDR2 from the germline V gene are SGHDT and YYEEEE. V was pared by 2 bases and J by 1 base, with 7 bases between. Sequencing input: PBMCs. V gene TRBV5-6 combines with J gene TRBJ2-1, with a tentative D call TRBD2 (6 bases). This sequence originates from a middle-aged man in good health and CMV-seropositive. The CDR3 loop reads CASSLGGSYNEQFF. The CDR3 DNA reads TGTGCCAGCAGCTTAGGAGGGTCCTACAATGAGCAGTTCTTC.